The entry below describes one T cell receptor beta chain. These data are taken from a study of blood T cell repertoires in COVID-19. The overall study: Spain, Italy and the United States supplied samples that represented acute and convalescent COVID-19. T cells, B-cell-depleted T cells, or PBMCs provided the cDNA or gDNA that served as material.

V gave up 0 bases and J gave up 2 bases, with 15 bases separating them. CDR3 length: 16 residues. Germline-derived CDR1 and CDR2 are SGHNT and YYREEE (reference sequence). Study processing details: Cell counts per sample came from amplifying reference gene primers. This table comes from immunoSEQ multiplex PCR, and its TCRdb copy is limited to in-frame clones, with some not included. The D gene and trimming were derived from the DNA, and the V and J assignments and clone size from that table. The sample contains fewer than 150,000 clones, roughly four fifths of which appear only once. The chain couples TRBV5-4 to TRBJ2-7; possible D gene TRBD2, 6 bases. The receptor was derived from a human donor in a cohort sampled during active COVID-19. The sample consisted of peripheral blood. In nucleotides, the CDR3 is TGTGCCAGCAGCTTGGGGGGGGAATTGCTGGCCTACGAGCAGTACTTC. Protein sequence: CASSLGGELLAYEQYF.